The 5 T cell receptor beta chains in this list originate from one sample, sequenced in a study of cytomegalovirus exposure and HLA in healthy donors. Researchers ran the PCR with 60 Vbeta and 13 Jbeta primers. Here immunoSEQ multiplex PCR was the method, and the copy in TCRdb shows in-frame clones only, minus some. The data show fewer than 200,000 clones, with about three quarters seen just once and 1.2% to 1.5% held by the top ten. The sample consisted of PBMCs. The receptors stem from a man aged 18 to 29 in good health and CMV-seronegative.

The chain combines TRBV27 with TRBJ1-6; 9 nucleotides line up with TRBD1. V dropped 5 bases and J dropped 6; count of bases not matched to a gene: 2. CDR1 and CDR2 from the germline V gene are MNHEY and SMNVEV (reference sequence). The length of the CDR3 is 14 residues. For the CDR3, the DNA is TGTGCCAGCAGTCTGGACAGGGGTAATTCACCCCTCCACTTT. As protein: CASSLDRGNSPLHF.

This clone was observed a few times. The chain links TRBV19 to TRBJ2-5, with a weak D call TRBD2 (5 bases). CDR1 is LNHDA, CDR2 SQIVND, per germline (reference sequence). The V end lost 6 bases, the J end lost 4 bases, and 18 bases lay between the germline ends. The CDR3 sequence is 15 residues long. CDR3 sequence (DNA): TGTGCCAGTAGCGCCCCGGGGTTTTCAGGAGAGACCCAGTACTTC. This gives the protein CASSAPGFSGETQYF.

This chain joins TRBV6-5 and TRBJ2-6, with a weak D call TRBD1 (6 bases). In germline, CDR1 is MNHEY, CDR2 SVGAGI. Trimming removed 7 bases at V and 5 bases at J, with 9 bases between. The CDR3 has 13 amino acids. CDR3 loop: CASTRDRANVLTF. In DNA form, the CDR3 reads TGTGCCAGCACCAGGGACAGGGCCAACGTCCTGACTTTC.

The V and J genes are TRBV19 and TRBJ2-1; TRBD1 might be the D (5 bases). The V end lost 6 bases, the J end lost 2 bases, and 8 bases lay between the germline ends. The CDR3 is 13 residues long. CDR1 and CDR2 from the germline V gene are LNHDA and SQIVND (reference sequence). The CDR3 sequence is CASSWGPYNEQFF. The CDR3 DNA is TGTGCCAGTAGCTGGGGCCCCTACAATGAGCAGTTCTTC.

This clone was observed a handful of times. As DNA, the CDR3 is TGTGCCAGCAGTGAGTCTGACACCGGGGAGCTGTTTTTT. It codes for CASSESDTGELFF. This rearrangement joins TRBV6-4 to TRBJ2-2, with unresolved D. Trimming removed 3 bases at V and 3 bases at J, with 5 bases between. Germline loops: CDR1 MRHNA, CDR2 SNTAGT. This CDR3 has 13 residues.